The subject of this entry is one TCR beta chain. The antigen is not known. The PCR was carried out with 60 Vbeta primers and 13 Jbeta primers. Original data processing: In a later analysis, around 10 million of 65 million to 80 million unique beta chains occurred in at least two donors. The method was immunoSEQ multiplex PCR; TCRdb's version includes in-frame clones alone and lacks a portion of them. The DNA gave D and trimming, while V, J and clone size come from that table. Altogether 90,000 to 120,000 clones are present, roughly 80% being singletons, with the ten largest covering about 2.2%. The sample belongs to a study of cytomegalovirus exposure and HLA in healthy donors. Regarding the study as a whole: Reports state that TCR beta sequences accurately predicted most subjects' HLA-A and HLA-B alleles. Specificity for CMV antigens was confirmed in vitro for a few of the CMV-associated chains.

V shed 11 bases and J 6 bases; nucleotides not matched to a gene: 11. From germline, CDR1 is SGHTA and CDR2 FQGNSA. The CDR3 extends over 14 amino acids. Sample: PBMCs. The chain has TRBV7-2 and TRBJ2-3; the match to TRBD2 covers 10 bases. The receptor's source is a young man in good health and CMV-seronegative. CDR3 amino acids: CALQREGPGDTQYF. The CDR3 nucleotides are TGTGCCCTCCAGCGGGAGGGCCCCGGGGATACGCAGTATTTT.